This TCR beta chain derives from a study of blood T cell repertoires in COVID-19. TCRdb's copy holds only in-frame clones and misses some; the assay was immunoSEQ multiplex PCR. The table records under 250,000 clones, around 86% of them present only once. This CDR3 is built from 15 residues. Germline assignment: CDR1 KGHSH and CDR2 LQKENI. V shed 5 bases and J 0 bases; nucleotides not matched to a gene: 5. Source material: peripheral blood. V is TRBV18 and J is TRBJ2-7; 9 bases align to TRBD1. The TCR originated in a man in his sixties who had recovered from COVID-19. CDR3 bases: TGTGCCAGCTCAACGGGACAGGGAAGCTCCTACGAGCAGTACTTC. It is translated as CASSTGQGSSYEQYF. The entire variable domain, with the rest obtained from reference TRBV18 and TRBJ2-7, is as follows: NAGVMQNPRHLVRRRGQEARLRCSPMKGHSHVYWYRQLPEEGLKFMVYLQKENIIDESGMPKERFSAEFPKEGPSILRIQQVVRGDSAAYFCASSTGQGSSYEQYFGPGTRLTVT.